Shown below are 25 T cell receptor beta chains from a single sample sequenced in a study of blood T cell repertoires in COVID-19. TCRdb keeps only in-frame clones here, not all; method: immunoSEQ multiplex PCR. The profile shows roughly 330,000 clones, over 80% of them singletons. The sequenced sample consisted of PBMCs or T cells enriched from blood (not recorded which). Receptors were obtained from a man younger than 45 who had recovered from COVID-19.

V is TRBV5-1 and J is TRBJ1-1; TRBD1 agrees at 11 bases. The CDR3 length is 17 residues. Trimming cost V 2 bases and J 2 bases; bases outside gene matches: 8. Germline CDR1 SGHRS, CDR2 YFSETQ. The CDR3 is CASSFRDRGSHNTEAFF. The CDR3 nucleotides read TGCGCCAGCAGCTTCCGGGACAGGGGGTCCCACAACACTGAAGCTTTCTTT.

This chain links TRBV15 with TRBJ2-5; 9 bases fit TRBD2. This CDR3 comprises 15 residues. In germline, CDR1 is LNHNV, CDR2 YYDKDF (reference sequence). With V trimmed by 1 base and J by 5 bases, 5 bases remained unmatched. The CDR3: CATSRGPSGEETQYF. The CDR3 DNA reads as TGTGCCACCAGCAGAGGCCCTAGCGGGGAGGAGACCCAGTACTTC. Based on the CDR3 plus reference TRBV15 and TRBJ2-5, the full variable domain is DAMVIQNPRYQVTQFGKPVTLSCSQTLNHNVMYWYQQKSSQAPKLLFHYYDKDFNNEADTPDNFQSRRPNTSFCFLDIRSPGLGDTAMYLCATSRGPSGEETQYFGPGTRLLVL.

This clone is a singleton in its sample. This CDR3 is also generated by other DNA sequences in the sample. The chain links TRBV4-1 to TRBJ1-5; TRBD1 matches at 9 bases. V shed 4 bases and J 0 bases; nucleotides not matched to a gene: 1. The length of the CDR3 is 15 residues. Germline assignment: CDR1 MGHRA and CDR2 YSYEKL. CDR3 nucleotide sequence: TGCGCCAGCAGCCCGGGACAGGGTAGCAATCAGCCCCAGCATTTT. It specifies CASSPGQGSNQPQHF.

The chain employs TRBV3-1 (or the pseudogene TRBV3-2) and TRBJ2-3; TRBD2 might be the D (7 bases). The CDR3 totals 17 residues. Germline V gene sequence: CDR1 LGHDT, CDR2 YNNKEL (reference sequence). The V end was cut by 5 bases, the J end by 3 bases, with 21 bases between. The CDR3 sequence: CASSGSLGGPGTDTQYF. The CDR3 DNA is TGTGCCAGCAGCGGGAGTTTGGGGGGGCCGGGAACAGATACGCAGTATTTT.

The CDR3 DNA sequence: TGTGCCACCAGTGATTTCAGGCAGGCCTCCTACAATGAGCAGTTCTTC. It yields the protein CATSDFRQASYNEQFF. This chain links TRBV24-1 with TRBJ2-1; D uncertain. V gave up 1 base and J gave up 0 bases, with 9 bases separating them. The germline V gene has CDR1 KGHDR and CDR2 SFDVKD. The CDR3 length is 16 residues.

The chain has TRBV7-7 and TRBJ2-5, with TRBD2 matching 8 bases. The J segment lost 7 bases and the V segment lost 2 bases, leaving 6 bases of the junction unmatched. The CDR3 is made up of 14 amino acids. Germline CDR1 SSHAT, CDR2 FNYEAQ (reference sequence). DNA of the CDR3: TGTGCCAGCAGCTTAAATAGCGGGGTGGGGACCCAGTACTTC. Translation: CASSLNSGVGTQYF.

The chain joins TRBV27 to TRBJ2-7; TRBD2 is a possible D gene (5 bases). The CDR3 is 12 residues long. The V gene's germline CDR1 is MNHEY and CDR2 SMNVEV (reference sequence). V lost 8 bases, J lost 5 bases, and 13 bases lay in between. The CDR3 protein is CASARVSHEQYF. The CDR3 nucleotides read TGTGCCAGCGCGAGGGTGTCCCACGAGCAGTACTTC.

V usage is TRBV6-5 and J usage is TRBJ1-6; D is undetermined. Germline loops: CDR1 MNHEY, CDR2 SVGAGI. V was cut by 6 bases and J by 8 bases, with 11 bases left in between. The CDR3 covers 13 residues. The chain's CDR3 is CASRQAGDSPLHF. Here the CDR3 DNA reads TGTGCCAGCAGGCAGGCCGGGGATTCACCCCTCCACTTT.

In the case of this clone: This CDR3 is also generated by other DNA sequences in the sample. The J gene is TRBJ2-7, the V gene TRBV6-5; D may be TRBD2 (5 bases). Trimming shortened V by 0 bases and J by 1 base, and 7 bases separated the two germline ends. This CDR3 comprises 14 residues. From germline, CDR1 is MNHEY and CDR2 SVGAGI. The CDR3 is CASSYSGSSYEQYF. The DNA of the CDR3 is TGTGCCAGCAGTTACTCAGGGAGTTCCTACGAGCAGTACTTC.

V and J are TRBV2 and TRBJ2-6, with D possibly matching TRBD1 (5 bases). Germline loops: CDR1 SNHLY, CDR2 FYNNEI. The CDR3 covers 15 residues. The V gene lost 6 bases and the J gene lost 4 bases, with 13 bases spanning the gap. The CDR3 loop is CASRAAGIGANVLTF. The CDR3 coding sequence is TGTGCCAGCAGGGCTGCAGGGATAGGGGCCAACGTCCTGACTTTC.

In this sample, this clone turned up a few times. CDR3 nucleotides: TGCGCCAGCAGGGGCCAGGGGAACACCGGGGAGCTGTTTTTT. It yields the protein CASRGQGNTGELFF. This chain connects TRBV5-1 to TRBJ2-2, with D possibly matching TRBD1 (5 bases). The CDR3 contains 14 residues. Trimming removed 5 bases at V and 1 base at J, with 9 bases between. Germline loops: CDR1 SGHRS, CDR2 YFSETQ.

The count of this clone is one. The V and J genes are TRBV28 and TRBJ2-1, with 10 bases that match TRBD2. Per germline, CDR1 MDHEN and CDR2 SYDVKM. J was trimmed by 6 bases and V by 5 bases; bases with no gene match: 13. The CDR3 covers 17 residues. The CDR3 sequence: CASSPMVAGGPLNEQFF. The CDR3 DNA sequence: TGTGCCAGCAGTCCCATGGTAGCGGGGGGACCTCTCAATGAGCAGTTCTTC.

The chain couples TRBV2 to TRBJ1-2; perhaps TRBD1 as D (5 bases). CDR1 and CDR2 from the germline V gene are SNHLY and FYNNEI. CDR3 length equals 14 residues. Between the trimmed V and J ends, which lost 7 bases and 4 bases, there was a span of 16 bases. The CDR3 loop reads CASKRGTNFYGYTF. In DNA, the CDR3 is TGTGCCAGCAAACGGGGGACCAACTTCTATGGCTACACCTTC.

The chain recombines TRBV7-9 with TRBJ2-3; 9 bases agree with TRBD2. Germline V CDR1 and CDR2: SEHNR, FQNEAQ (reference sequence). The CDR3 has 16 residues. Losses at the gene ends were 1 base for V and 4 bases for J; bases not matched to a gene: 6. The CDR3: CASSLVLAGPADTQYF. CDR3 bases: TGTGCCAGCAGCTTAGTTCTAGCGGGGCCGGCAGATACGCAGTATTTT.

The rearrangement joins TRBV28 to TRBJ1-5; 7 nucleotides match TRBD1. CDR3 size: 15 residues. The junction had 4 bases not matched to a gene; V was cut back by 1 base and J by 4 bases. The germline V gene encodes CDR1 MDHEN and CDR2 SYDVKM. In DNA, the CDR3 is TGTGCCAGCAGTTTATCCGGCAGGGGGAATCAGCCCCAGCATTTT. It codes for CASSLSGRGNQPQHF.

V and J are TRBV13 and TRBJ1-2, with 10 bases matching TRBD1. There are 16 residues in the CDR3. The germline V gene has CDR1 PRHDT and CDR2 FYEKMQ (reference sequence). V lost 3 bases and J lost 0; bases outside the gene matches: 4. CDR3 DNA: TGTGCCAGCAGCTTTTCCGACAGGGGGCCTAACTATGGCTACACCTTC. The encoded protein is CASSFSDRGPNYGYTF.

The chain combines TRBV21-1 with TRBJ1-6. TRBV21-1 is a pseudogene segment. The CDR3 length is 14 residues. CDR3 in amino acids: CASAPSSTNSPLHF. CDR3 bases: TGTGCCAGCGCTCCTTCTAGTACGAATTCACCCCTCCACTTT.

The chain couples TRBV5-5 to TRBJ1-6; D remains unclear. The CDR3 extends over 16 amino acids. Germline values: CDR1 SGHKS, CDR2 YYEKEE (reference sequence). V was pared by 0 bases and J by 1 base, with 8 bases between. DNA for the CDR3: TGTGCCAGCAGCTTGGGTCCGGGTTCCTATAATTCACCCCTCCACTTT. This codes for CASSLGPGSYNSPLHF.

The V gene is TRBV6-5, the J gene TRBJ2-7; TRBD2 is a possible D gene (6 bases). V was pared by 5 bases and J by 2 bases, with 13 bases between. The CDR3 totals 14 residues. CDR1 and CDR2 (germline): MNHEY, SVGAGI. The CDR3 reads CASSPGDSTYEQYF. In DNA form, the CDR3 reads TGTGCCAGCAGTCCCGGGGACTCCACCTACGAGCAGTACTTC.

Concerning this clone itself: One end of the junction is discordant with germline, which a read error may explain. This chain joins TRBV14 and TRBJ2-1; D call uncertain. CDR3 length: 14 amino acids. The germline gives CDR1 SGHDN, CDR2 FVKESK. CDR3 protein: CASSQGDSDNEQFF. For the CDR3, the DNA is TGTGCCAGCAGCCAAGGAGACTCCGACAATGAGCAGTTCTTC.

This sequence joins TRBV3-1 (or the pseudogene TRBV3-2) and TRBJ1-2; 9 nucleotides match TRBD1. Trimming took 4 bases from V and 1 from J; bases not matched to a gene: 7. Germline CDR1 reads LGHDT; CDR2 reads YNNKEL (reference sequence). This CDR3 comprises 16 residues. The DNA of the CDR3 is TGTGCCAGCAGCCGGCCCGGGACAGGGCATAACTATGGCTACACCTTC. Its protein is CASSRPGTGHNYGYTF.

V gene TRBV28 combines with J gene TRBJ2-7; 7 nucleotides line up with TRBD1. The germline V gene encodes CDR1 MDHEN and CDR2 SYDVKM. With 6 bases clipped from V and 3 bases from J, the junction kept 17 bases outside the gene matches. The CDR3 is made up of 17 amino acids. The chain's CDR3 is CASRTNTPGQPFYEQYF. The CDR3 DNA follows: TGTGCCAGCAGAACCAATACTCCGGGACAGCCTTTCTACGAGCAGTACTTC.

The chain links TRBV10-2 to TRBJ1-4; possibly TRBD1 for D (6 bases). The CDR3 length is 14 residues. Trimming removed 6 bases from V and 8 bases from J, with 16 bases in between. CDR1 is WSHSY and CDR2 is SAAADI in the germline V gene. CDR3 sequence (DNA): TGCGCCAGCAGCCGAGGGGGAACGGGGGAAAAACTGTTTTTT. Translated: CASSRGGTGEKLFF.

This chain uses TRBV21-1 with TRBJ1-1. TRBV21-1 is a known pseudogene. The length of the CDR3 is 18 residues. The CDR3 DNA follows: TGTGCCAGCAGCAACGTCGCATCTCCTTCCGCTACTAACACTGAAGCTTTCTTT. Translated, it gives CASSNVASPSATNTEAFF.

The CDR3 loop reads CASSATGFEQYF. CDR3 bases: TGCGCCAGCAGCGCCACAGGGTTCGAGCAGTACTTC. The V call is TRBV10-1, the J call TRBJ2-7; D might be TRBD1 (6 bases). Trimming took off 6 bases at V and 6 bases at J, with 12 bases between the two ends. The germline V gene has CDR1 WNHNN and CDR2 SYGVQD (reference sequence). The CDR3 covers 12 residues.